This T cell receptor beta chain was identified during a study of T-cell reconstitution after alpha-beta-depleted transplantation in children. Study results and caveats: Reportedly, only several hundred clones from non-depleted graft cells drove alpha-beta T-cell counts at about two months. It was newly produced T cells that mostly accounted for T-cell counts and diversity one year after transplant. Some patients' high day-60 TCRbeta diversity was traced to surviving recipient T cells and thymic progenitors.

Germline CDR1 reads MGHDK; CDR2 reads SYGVNS. The CDR3 has 14 amino acids. Trimming stripped 6 bases from V and 6 bases from J, with 17 bases between. This clonotype was recorded at least ten times. Its antigen is unknown. Using unique molecular identifiers, the investigators prepared the TCRbeta library. TCRdb re-called the PCR reads with MiXCR, one entry per CDR3 protein. Counted here are approximately 630,000 distinct CDR3 sequences, over 10% occurring once; the ten biggest clones make up 0.79%. This chain connects TRBV25-1 to TRBJ1-1; no firm D call. The clonotype was recovered from a girl aged 2-9 years with congenital amegakaryocytic thrombocytopenia, due to receive a stem cell transplant. The sequences come from PBMCs, collected before TCRalphabeta/CD19-depleted stem cell transplant. The CDR3 DNA reads TGTGCCAGCAGGGATATGGCTCTGGCGGCTGAAGCTTTCTTT. This codes for CASRDMALAAEAFF.